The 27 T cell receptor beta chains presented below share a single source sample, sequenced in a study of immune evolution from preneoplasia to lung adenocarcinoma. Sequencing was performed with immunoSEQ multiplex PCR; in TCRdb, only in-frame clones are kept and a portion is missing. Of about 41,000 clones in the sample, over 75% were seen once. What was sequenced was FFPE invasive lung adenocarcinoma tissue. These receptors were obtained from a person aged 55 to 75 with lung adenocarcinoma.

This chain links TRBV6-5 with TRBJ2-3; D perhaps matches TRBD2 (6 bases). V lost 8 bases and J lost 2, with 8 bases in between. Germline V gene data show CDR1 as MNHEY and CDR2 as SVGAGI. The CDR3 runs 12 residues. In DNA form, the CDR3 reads TGTGCCAGCGCGGGAAACACAGATACGCAGTATTTT. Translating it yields CASAGNTDTQYF.

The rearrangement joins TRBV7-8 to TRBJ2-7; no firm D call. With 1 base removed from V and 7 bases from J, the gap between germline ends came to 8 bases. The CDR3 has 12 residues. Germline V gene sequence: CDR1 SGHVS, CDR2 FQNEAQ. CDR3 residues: CASSLGAEEQYF. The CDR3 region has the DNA TGTGCCAGCAGCTTAGGCGCAGAAGAGCAGTACTTC.

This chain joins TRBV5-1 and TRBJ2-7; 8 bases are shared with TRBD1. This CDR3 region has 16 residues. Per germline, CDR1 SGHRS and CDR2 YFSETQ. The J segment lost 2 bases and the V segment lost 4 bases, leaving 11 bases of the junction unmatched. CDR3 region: CASSRQGAGYTYEQYF. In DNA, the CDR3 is TGCGCCAGCAGCAGGCAGGGGGCGGGGTACACCTACGAGCAGTACTTC. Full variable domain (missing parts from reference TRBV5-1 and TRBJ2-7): KAGVTQTPRYLIKTRGQQVTLSCSPISGHRSVSWYQQTPGQGLQFLFEYFSETQRNKGNFPGRFSGRQFSNSRSEMNVSTLELGDSALYLCASSRQGAGYTYEQYFGPGTRLTVT.

In nucleotides, the CDR3 is TGTGCCAGCAGGCCCGACACCGGGGAGCTGTTTTTT. Translating gives CASRPDTGELFF. V and J are TRBV2 and TRBJ2-2; the D is unclear. The CDR3 loop spans 12 amino acids. CDR1 SNHLY and CDR2 FYNNEI come from the germline V gene. The V end lost 6 bases, the J end lost 3 bases, and 5 bases lay between the germline ends.

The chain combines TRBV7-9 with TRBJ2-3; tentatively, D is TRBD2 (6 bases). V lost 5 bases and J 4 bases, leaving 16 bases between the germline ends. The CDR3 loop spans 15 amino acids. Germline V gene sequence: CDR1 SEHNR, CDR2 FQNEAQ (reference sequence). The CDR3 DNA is TGTGCCAGCAGCCGACTAGTTGCTCGGTCAGATACGCAGTATTTT. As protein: CASSRLVARSDTQYF.

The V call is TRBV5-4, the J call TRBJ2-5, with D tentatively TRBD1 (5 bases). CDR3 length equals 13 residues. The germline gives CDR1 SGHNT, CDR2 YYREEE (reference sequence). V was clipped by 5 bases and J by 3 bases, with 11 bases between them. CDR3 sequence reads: CASSLNRKETQYF. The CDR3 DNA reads TGTGCCAGCAGTCTTAACAGGAAAGAGACCCAGTACTTC.

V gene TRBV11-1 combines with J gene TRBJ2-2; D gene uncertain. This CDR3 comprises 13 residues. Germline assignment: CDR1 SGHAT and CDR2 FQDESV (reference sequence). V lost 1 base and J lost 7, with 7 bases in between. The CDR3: CASSLEPFGELFF. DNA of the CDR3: TGTGCCAGCAGCTTAGAACCATTCGGGGAGCTGTTTTTT.

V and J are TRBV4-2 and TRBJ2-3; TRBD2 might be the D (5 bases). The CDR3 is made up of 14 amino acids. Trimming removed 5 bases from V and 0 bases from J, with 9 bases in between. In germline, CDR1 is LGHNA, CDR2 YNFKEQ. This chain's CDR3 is CASSEGRSTDTQYF. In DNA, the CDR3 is TGTGCCAGCAGCGAGGGTCGGAGCACAGATACGCAGTATTTT.

As DNA, the CDR3 is TGTGCCAGCAGTCCACGGACAGGGTCGAATGAAAAACTGTTTTTT. Its protein is CASSPRTGSNEKLFF. The gene calls are TRBV28 and TRBJ1-4; 8 positions match TRBD1. Germline lookup yields CDR1 MDHEN and CDR2 SYDVKM. With 5 bases clipped from V and 5 bases from J, the junction kept 7 bases outside the gene matches. The CDR3 covers 15 residues.

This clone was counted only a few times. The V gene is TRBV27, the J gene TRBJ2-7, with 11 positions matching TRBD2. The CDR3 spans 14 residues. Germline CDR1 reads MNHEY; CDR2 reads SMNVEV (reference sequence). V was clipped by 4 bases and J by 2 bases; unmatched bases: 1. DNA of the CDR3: TGTGCCAGCAGTTATAGCGGGAGGGCCTACGAGCAGTACTTC. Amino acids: CASSYSGRAYEQYF.

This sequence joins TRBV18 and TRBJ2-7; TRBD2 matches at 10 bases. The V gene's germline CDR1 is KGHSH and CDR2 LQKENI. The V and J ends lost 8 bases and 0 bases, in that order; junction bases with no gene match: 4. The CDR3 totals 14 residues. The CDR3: CASRTSGSSYEQYF. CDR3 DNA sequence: TGTGCCAGCAGGACTAGCGGAAGCTCCTACGAGCAGTACTTC.

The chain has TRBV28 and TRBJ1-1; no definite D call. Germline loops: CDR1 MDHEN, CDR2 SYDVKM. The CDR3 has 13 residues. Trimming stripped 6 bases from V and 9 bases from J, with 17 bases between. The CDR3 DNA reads TGTGCCAGCAGCCTAATTCAGGAGATGAAAGCTTTCTTT. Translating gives CASSLIQEMKAFF.

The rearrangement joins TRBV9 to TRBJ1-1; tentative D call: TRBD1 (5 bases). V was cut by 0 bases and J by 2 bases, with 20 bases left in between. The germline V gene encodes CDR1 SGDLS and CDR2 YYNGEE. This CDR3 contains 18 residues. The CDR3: CASSVGSRQGEGNTEAFF. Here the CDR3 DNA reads TGTGCCAGCAGCGTAGGAAGTCGGCAGGGTGAGGGAAACACTGAAGCTTTCTTT. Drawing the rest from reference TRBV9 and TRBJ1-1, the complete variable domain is DSGVTQTPKHLITATGQRVTLRCSPRSGDLSVYWYQQSLDQGLQFLIQYYNGEERAKGNILERFSAQQFPDLHSELNLSSLELGDSALYFCASSVGSRQGEGNTEAFFGQGTRLTVV.

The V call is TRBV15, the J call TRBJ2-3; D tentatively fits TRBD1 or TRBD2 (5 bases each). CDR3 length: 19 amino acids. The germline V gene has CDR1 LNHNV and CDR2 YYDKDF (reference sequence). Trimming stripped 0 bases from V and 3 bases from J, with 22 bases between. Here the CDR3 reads CATSRDEKRDVDLTDTQYF. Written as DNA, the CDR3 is TGTGCCACCAGCAGAGATGAGAAACGGGACGTAGATTTAACAGATACGCAGTATTTT.

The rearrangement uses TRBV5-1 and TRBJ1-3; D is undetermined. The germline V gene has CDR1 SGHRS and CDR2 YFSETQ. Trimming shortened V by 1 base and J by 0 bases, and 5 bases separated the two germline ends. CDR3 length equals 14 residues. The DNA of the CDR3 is TGCGCCAGCAGCTTGACAGCCTCTGGAAACACCATATATTTT. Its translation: CASSLTASGNTIYF.

CDR3 sequence reads: CASSLDSPKNEQFF. CDR3 coding DNA: TGCGCCAGCAGCTTGGATAGCCCTAAAAATGAGCAGTTCTTC. V usage is TRBV5-1 and J usage is TRBJ2-1; D gene uncertain. V was cut by 0 bases and J by 7 bases, with 11 bases left in between. The CDR3 sequence is 14 residues long. The germline CDR1 and CDR2 sequences are SGHRS and YFSETQ.

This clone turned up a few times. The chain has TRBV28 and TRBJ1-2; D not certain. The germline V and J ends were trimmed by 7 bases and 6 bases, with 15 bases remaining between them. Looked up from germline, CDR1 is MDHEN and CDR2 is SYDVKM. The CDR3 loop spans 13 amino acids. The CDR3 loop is CASNFPGSNGYTF. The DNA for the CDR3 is TGTGCCAGCAATTTTCCGGGGAGTAATGGCTACACCTTC.

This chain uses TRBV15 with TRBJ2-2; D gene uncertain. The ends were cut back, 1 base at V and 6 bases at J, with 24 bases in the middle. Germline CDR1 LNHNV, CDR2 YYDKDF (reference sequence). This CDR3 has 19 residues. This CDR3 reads CATSRVTPGELSRSGELFF. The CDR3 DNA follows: TGTGCCACCAGCAGAGTAACCCCCGGCGAACTGAGCAGGTCCGGGGAGCTGTTTTTT.

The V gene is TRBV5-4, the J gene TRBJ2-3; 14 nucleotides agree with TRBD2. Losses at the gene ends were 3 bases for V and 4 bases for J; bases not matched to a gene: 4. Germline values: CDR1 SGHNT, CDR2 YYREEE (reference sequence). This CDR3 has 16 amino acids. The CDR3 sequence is CASSSGTSGRADTQYF. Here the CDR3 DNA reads TGTGCCAGCAGCTCGGGGACTAGCGGGAGAGCAGATACGCAGTATTTT.

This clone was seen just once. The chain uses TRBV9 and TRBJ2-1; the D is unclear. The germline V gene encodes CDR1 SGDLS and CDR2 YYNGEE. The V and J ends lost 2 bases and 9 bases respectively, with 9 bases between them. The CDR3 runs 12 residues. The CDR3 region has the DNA TGTGCCAGCAGCGTCCTTCTAGGTGAGCAGTTCTTC. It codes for CASSVLLGEQFF.

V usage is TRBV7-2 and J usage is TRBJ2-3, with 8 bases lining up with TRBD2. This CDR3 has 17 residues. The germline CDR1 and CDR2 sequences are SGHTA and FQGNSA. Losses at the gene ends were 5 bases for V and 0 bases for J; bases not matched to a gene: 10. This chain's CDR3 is CASSLKTGTRSTDTQYF. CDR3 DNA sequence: TGTGCCAGCAGCCTTAAAACCGGGACTAGGAGCACAGATACGCAGTATTTT.

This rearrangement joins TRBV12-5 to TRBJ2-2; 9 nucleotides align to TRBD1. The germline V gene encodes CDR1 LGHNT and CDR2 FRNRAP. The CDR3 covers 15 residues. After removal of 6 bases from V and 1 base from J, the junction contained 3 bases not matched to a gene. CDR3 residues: CASGSGQGNTGELFF. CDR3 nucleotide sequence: TGTGCTAGTGGCTCGGGACAGGGGAACACCGGGGAGCTGTTTTTT.

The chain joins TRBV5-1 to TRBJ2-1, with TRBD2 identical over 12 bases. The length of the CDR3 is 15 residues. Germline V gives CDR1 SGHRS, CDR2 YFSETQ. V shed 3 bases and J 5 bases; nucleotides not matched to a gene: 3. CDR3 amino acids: CASSSLAGGNNEQFF. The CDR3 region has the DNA TGCGCCAGCAGCTCCCTAGCGGGAGGGAACAATGAGCAGTTCTTC.

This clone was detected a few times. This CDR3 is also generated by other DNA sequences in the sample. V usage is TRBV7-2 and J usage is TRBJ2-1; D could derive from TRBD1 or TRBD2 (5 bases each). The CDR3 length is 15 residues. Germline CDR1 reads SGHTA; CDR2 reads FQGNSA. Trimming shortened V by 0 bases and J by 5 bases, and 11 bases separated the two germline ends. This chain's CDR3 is CASSLAQGPNNEQFF. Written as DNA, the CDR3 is TGTGCCAGCAGCTTAGCCCAGGGACCCAACAATGAGCAGTTCTTC.

The CDR3 loop is CATSRDLNTIYF. CDR3 coding DNA: TGTGCCACCAGCAGAGATTTAAACACCATATATTTT. The gene calls are TRBV15 and TRBJ1-3; D is uncertain. The length of the CDR3 is 12 residues. Germline loops: CDR1 LNHNV, CDR2 YYDKDF (reference sequence). V gave up 0 bases and J gave up 6 bases, with 3 bases separating them.

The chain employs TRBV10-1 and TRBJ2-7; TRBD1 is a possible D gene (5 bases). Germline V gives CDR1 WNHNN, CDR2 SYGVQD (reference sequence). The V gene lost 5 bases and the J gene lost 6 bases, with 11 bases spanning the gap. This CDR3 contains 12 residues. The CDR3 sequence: CASSSGYGEQYF. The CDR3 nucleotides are TGCGCCAGCAGTTCAGGGTACGGCGAGCAGTACTTC.

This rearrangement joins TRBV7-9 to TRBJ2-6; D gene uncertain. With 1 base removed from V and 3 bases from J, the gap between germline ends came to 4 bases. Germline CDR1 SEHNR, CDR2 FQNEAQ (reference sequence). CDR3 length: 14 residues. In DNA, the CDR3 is TGTGCCAGCAGCTTAGAATATGGGGCCAACGTCCTGACTTTC. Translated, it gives CASSLEYGANVLTF.